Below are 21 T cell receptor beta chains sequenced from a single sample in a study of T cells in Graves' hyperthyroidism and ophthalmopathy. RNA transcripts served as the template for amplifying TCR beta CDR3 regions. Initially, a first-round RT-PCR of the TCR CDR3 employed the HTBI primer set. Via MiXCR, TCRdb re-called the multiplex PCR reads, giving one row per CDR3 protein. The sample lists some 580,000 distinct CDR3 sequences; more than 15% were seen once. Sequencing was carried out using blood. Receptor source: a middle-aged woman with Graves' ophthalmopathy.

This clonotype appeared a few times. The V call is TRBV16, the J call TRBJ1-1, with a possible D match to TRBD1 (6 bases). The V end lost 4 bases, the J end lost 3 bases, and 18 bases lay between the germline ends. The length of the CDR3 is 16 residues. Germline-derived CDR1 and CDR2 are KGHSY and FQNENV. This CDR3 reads CASSPTTRGGDTEAFF. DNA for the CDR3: TGTGCCAGCAGCCCTACAACCAGGGGAGGTGACACTGAAGCTTTCTTT.

Here the CDR3 reads CASSHLSVGLAYEQYF. CDR3 sequence (DNA): TGCGCCAGCAGCCACCTTAGCGTGGGACTAGCATACGAGCAGTACTTC. This rearrangement joins TRBV4-1 to TRBJ2-7, with TRBD2 identical over 9 bases. In germline, CDR1 is MGHRA, CDR2 YSYEKL. The CDR3 is 16 residues long. The junction had 10 bases not matched to a gene; V was cut back by 3 bases and J by 4 bases.

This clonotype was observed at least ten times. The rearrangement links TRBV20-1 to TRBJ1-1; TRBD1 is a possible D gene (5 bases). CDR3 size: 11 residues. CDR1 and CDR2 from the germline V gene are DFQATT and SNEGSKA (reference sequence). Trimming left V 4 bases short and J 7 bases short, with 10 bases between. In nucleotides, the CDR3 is TGCAGTGCTACCAGACAGCTTGAAGCTTTCTTT. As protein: CSATRQLEAFF.

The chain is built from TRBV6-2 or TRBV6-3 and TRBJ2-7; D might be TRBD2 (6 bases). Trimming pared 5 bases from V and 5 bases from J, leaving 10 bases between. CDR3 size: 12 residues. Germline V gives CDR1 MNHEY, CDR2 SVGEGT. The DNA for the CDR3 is TGTGCCAGCAGTCCGGGGGTCCACGAGCAGTACGTC. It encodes CASSPGVHEQYV.

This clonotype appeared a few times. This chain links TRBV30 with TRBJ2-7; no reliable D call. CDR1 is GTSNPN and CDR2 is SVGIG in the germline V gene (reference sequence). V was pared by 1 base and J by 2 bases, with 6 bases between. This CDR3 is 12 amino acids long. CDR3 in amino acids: CAWSGQTYEQYF. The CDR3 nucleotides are TGTGCCTGGAGTGGGCAGACCTACGAGCAGTACTTC.

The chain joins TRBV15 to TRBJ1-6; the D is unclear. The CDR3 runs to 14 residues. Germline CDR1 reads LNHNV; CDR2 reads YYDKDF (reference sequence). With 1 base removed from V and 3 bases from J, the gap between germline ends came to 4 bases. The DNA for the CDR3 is TGTGCCACCAGCAGAGCGGGCTATAATTCACCCCTCCACTTT. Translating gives CATSRAGYNSPLHF.

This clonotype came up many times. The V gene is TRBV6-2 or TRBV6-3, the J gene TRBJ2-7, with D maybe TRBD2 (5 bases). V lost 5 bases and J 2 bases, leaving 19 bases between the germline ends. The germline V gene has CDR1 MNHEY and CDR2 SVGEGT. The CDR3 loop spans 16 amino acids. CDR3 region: CASSPPPPGRPYEQYF. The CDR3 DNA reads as TGTGCCAGCAGTCCTCCCCCCCCGGGAAGACCCTACGAGCAGTACTTC.

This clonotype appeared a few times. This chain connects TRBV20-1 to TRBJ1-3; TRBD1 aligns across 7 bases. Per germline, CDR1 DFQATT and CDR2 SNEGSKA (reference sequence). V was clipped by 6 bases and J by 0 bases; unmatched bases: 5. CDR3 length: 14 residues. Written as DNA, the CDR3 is TGCAGTGCAAGGACAGGCCACTCTGGAAACACCATATATTTT. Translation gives CSARTGHSGNTIYF.

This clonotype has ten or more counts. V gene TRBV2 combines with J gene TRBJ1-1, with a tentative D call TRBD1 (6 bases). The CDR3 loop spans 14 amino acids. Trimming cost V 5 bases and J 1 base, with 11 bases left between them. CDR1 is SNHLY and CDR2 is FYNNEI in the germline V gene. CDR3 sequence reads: CASSHQGKNTEAFF. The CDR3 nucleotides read TGTGCCAGCAGTCACCAGGGGAAGAACACTGAAGCTTTCTTT.

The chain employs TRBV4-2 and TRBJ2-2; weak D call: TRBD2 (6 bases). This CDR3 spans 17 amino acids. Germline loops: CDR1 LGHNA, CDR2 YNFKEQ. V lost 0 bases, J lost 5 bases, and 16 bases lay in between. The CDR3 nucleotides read TGTGCCAGCAGCCAAGACTTGGCGGGGAGATTGACCGGGGAGCTGTTTTTT. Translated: CASSQDLAGRLTGELFF.

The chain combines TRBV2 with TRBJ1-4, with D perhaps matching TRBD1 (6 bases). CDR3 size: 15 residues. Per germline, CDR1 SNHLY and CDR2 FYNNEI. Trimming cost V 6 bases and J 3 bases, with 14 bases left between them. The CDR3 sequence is CASSHQQGSNEKLFF. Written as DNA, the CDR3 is TGTGCCAGCAGCCACCAACAGGGATCTAATGAAAAACTGTTTTTT.

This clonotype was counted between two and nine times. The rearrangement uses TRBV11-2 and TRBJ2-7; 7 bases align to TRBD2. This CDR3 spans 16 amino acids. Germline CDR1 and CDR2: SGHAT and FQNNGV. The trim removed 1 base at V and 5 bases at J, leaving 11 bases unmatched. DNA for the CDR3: TGTGCCAGCAGCTTAGGTGGCGGGGGAGGAAAGAACGAGCAGTACTTC. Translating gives CASSLGGGGGKNEQYF. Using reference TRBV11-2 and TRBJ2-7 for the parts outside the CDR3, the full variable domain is EAGVAQSPRYKIIEKRQSVAFWCNPISGHATLYWYQQILGQGPKLLIQFQNNGVVDDSQLPKDRFSAERLKGVDSTLKIQPAKLEDSAVYLCASSLGGGGGKNEQYFGPGTRLTVT.

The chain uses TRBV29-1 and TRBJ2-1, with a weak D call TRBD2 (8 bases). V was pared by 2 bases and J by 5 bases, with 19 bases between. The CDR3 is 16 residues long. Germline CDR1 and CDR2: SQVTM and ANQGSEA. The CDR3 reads CSVEPGRAGGHNEQFF. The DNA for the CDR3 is TGCAGCGTTGAACCCGGGAGGGCAGGGGGGCACAATGAGCAGTTCTTC.

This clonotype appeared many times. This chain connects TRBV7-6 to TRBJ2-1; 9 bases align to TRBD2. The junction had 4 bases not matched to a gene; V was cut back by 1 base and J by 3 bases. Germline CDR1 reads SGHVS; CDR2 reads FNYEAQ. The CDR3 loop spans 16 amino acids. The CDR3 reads CASSLDPSGNYNEQFF. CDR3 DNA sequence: TGTGCCAGCAGCTTAGACCCTAGCGGGAACTACAATGAGCAGTTCTTC. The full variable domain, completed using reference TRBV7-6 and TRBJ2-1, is GAGVSQSPRYKVTKRGQDVALRCDPISGHVSLYWYRQALGQGPEFLTYFNYEAQQDKSGLPNDRFSAERPEGSISTLTIQRTEQRDSAMYRCASSLDPSGNYNEQFFGPGTRLTVL.

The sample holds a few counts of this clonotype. Here the CDR3 reads CAWSRVMGASNEKLFF. CDR3 nucleotide sequence: TGTGCCTGGAGTAGAGTGATGGGGGCTTCTAATGAAAAACTGTTTTTT. The V and J genes are TRBV30 and TRBJ1-4; D possibly corresponds to TRBD1 (6 bases). Trimming removed 2 bases from V and 3 bases from J, with 16 bases in between. CDR3 length equals 16 residues. The V gene's germline CDR1 is GTSNPN and CDR2 SVGIG (reference sequence).

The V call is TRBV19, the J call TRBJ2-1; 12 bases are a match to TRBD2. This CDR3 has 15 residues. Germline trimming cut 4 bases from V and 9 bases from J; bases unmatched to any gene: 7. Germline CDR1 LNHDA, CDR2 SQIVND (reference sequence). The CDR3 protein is CASSRSLAGGSEQFF. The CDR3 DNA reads TGTGCCAGTAGTAGATCCCTAGCGGGGGGGAGTGAGCAGTTCTTC.

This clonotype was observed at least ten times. CDR3 bases: TGCAGTGCCCGTGCCTCGTGGCGAGTGGGCAATGAGCAGTTCTTC. Amino acid sequence: CSARASWRVGNEQFF. The chain recombines TRBV20-1 with TRBJ2-1; D remains unclear. The ends were cut back, 6 bases at V and 6 bases at J, with 21 bases in the middle. Germline-derived CDR1 and CDR2 are DFQATT and SNEGSKA (reference sequence). The CDR3 length is 15 residues.

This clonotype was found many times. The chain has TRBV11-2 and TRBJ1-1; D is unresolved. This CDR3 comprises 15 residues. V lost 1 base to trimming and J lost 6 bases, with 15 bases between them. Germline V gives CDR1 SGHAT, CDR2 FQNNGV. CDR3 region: CASSLGGLPRSEAFF. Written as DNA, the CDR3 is TGTGCCAGCAGCTTAGGAGGCTTACCGCGTTCTGAAGCTTTCTTT.

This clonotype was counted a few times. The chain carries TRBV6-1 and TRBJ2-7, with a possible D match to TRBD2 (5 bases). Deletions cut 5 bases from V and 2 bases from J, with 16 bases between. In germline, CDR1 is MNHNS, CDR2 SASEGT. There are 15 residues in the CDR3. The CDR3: CASSYSGVPPYEQYF. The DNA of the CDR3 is TGTGCCAGCAGTTACAGCGGAGTCCCTCCCTACGAGCAGTACTTC.

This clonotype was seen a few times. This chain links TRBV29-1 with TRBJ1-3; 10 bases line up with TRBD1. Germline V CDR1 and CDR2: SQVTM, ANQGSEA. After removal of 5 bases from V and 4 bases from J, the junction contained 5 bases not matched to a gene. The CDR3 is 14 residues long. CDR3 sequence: CSVSGQGGGNTIYF. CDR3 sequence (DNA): TGCAGCGTTAGCGGACAGGGGGGAGGAAACACCATATATTTT.

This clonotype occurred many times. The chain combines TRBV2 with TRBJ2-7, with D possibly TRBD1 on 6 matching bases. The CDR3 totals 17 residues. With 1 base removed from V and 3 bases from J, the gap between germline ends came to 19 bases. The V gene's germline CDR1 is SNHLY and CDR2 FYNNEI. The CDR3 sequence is CASSEEPFGQLNYEQYF. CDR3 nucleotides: TGTGCCAGCAGTGAAGAGCCTTTCGGACAGCTAAACTACGAGCAGTACTTC.